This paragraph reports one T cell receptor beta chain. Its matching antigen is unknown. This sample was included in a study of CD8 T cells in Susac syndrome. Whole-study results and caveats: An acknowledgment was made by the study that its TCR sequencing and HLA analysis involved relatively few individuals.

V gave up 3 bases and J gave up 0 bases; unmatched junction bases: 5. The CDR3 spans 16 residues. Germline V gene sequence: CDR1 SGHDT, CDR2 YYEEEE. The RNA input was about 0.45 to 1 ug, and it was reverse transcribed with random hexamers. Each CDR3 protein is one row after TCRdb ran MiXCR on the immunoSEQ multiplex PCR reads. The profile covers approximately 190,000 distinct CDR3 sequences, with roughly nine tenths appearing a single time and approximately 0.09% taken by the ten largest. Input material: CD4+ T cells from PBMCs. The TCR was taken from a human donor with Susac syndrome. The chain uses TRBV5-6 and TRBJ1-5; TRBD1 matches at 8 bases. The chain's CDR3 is CASSSQGGLSNQPQHF. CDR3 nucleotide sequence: TGTGCCAGCAGCTCACAGGGGGGGCTTAGCAATCAGCCCCAGCATTTT.